Below are 25 T cell receptor beta chains sequenced from a single sample in a study of blood T cell repertoires in COVID-19 (dated by TCRdb to 2020 to 2022). The method behind the library was the immunoSEQ multiplex PCR assay. TCRdb provides this immuneACCESS table in a form limited to in-frame rearrangements. Some clones are lacking; in checked studies, under half of them reflect an unresolved V gene, and why the rest are absent is not known. The sample includes around 94,000 clones, with approximately 80% observed a single time. The top ten constitute 3% to 3.5% of the sample. Sequencing used peripheral blood. The receptors derive from a man aged 50-60 years with acute or convalescent COVID-19.

A word on this clone: The junction departs from the called germline gene at one end, perhaps through a read error. The V and J genes are TRBV6-5 and TRBJ2-1, with TRBD2 identical over 9 bases. In germline, CDR1 is MNHEY, CDR2 SVGAGI. The CDR3 totals 11 residues. The CDR3 DNA is TGTGCCAGCAGTAACAGCGGGGGGCGGATCTTC. Its protein is CASSNSGGRIF.

This chain links TRBV11-3 with TRBJ2-1, with TRBD2 matching over 11 bases. Germline trimming cut 5 bases from V and 10 bases from J; bases unmatched to any gene: 10. CDR3 length: 15 residues. The V gene's germline CDR1 is SGHNT and CDR2 YENEEA. CDR3 sequence reads: CASSPGLAGGSEQFF. DNA for the CDR3: TGTGCCAGCAGCCCAGGGCTAGCGGGGGGTTCCGAGCAGTTCTTC.

The CDR3 DNA follows: TGTGCCAGCAGTTACGGGGGGGGCTCCTACAATGAGCAGTTCTTC. Encoded protein: CASSYGGGSYNEQFF. The chain links TRBV6-5 to TRBJ2-1; 7 bases are a match to TRBD2. V lost 2 bases to trimming and J lost 0 bases; unmatched junction nucleotides: 1. Germline V CDR1 and CDR2: MNHEY, SVGAGI. This CDR3 spans 15 amino acids.

This clone was counted once. The CDR3 nucleotides read TGTGCCAGCAGCGTAGATGAGGCTAGCGGGTTGGAGACCCAGTACTTC. Its translation: CASSVDEASGLETQYF. The chain is built from TRBV9 and TRBJ2-5, with 8 bases that match TRBD2. The CDR3 length is 16 residues. The ends lost 0 bases at V and 5 bases at J; junction bases unmatched: 9. The V gene's germline CDR1 is SGDLS and CDR2 YYNGEE.

This clone appeared a single time. The genes are TRBV7-8 and TRBJ2-3; 7 bases fit TRBD1. This CDR3 contains 12 residues. V shed 5 bases, J shed 9 bases, and the junction held 5 bases outside the gene matches. Germline V gives CDR1 SGHVS, CDR2 FQNEAQ. The CDR3 sequence: CASSRTGETQYF. DNA for the CDR3: TGTGCCAGCAGCCGTACAGGGGAAACGCAGTATTTT.

The J gene is TRBJ2-7, the V gene TRBV5-5; 7 bases are a match to TRBD2. The CDR3 sequence is 14 residues long. Germline V gene data show CDR1 as SGHKS and CDR2 as YYEKEE (reference sequence). Trimming took 3 bases from V and 4 from J; bases not matched to a gene: 7. The CDR3 nucleotides are TGTGCCAGCAGCTGGGGACTACCTGAATACGAGCAGTACTTC. Protein sequence: CASSWGLPEYEQYF.

The V call is TRBV5-1, the J call TRBJ2-7; TRBD1 agrees at 8 bases. The CDR3 totals 15 residues. V lost 6 bases and J lost 6; bases outside the gene matches: 14. Germline lookup yields CDR1 SGHRS and CDR2 YFSETQ. The CDR3 nucleotides read TGCGCCAGCAACCCGACAGGGGAGCAGGGCTTCGAGCAGTACTTC. Its protein product is CASNPTGEQGFEQYF.

J is TRBJ1-2 and V is TRBV29-1, with D possibly being TRBD1 (6 bases). V shed 4 bases and J shed 4 bases, with 19 bases lying between them. Germline V gives CDR1 SQVTM, CDR2 ANQGSEA. The CDR3 runs 15 residues. The CDR3 loop is CSVGETGKRSYGYTF. The DNA for the CDR3 is TGCAGCGTTGGGGAGACAGGCAAGAGATCCTATGGCTACACCTTC.

The chain couples TRBV7-9 to TRBJ2-5; tentative D call: TRBD2 (6 bases). The CDR3 consists of 13 residues. CDR1 and CDR2 (germline): SEHNR, FQNEAQ (reference sequence). V lost 4 bases, J lost 6 bases, and 12 bases lay in between. The CDR3 DNA sequence: TGTGCCAGCAGCTCCTCGGCGGGAAAGACCCAGTACTTC. Translated: CASSSSAGKTQYF.

This rearrangement joins TRBV28 to TRBJ1-1, with TRBD1 as a possible D gene (5 bases). This CDR3 is 15 amino acids long. V was clipped by 4 bases and J by 3 bases, with 15 bases between them. Germline lookup yields CDR1 MDHEN and CDR2 SYDVKM. DNA of the CDR3: TGTGCCAGCAGTTCCCCGGGGGGGGATCACACTGAAGCTTTCTTT. Protein: CASSSPGGDHTEAFF.

This clone came up once. The chain recombines TRBV18 with TRBJ1-2; TRBD1 agrees at 12 bases. The CDR3 extends over 17 amino acids. The V segment lost 0 bases and the J segment 4 bases; nucleotides outside the gene matches: 6. Germline lookup yields CDR1 KGHSH and CDR2 LQKENI. CDR3 sequence (DNA): TGTGCCAGCTCACCACCGGGACAGGGGGCGTCAGCCTATGGCTACACCTTC. Its translation: CASSPPGQGASAYGYTF.

V and J are TRBV11-2 and TRBJ2-7, with D maybe TRBD1 (6 bases). This CDR3 region has 14 residues. Germline CDR1 is SGHAT and CDR2 is FQNNGV. Trimming shortened V by 3 bases and J by 1 base, and 10 bases separated the two germline ends. The CDR3, as DNA: TGTGCCAGCAGCTTCGTAGACAGGTCCTACGAGCAGTACTTC. This encodes CASSFVDRSYEQYF.

The rearrangement joins TRBV29-1 to TRBJ2-1, with D maybe TRBD2 (6 bases). V lost 6 bases, J lost 4 bases, and 16 bases lay in between. This CDR3 comprises 14 residues. Per germline, CDR1 SQVTM and CDR2 ANQGSEA. The CDR3 coding sequence is TGCAGCGTCGCCGGTGGTAGCGGATACAATGAGCAGTTCTTC. Translation gives CSVAGGSGYNEQFF.

This chain links TRBV4-1 with TRBJ2-2; D is unresolved. CDR3 length equals 15 residues. Trimming stripped 0 bases from V and 9 bases from J, with 14 bases between. The germline V gene encodes CDR1 MGHRA and CDR2 YSYEKL. The CDR3 region is CASSQEVAGTRELFF. CDR3 in DNA: TGCGCCAGCAGCCAAGAGGTAGCCGGAACGCGGGAGCTGTTTTTT.

V usage is TRBV7-9 and J usage is TRBJ1-4; TRBD1 aligns across 8 bases. CDR1 SEHNR and CDR2 FQNEAQ come from the germline V gene (reference sequence). The CDR3 extends over 17 amino acids. V lost 4 bases to trimming and J lost 4 bases; unmatched junction nucleotides: 11. The CDR3 DNA is TGTGCCAGCAGCTCTCCCCGAGGACAGGGCCTTAATGAAAAACTGTTTTTT. Encoded protein: CASSSPRGQGLNEKLFF.

As DNA, the CDR3 is TGTGCCAGCAGGCCGGTAGCCAAAAACATTCAGTACTTC. Translated: CASRPVAKNIQYF. The rearrangement links TRBV28 to TRBJ2-4, with D uncertain. Trimming left V 6 bases short and J 0 bases short, with 6 bases between. The germline CDR1 and CDR2 sequences are MDHEN and SYDVKM. The CDR3 runs 13 residues.

The CDR3 loop reads CASSLIQGPNEKLFF. The CDR3 nucleotides read TGTGCCAGCAGCTTGATACAGGGGCCTAATGAAAAACTGTTTTTT. The genes are TRBV5-4 and TRBJ1-4, with 7 bases lining up with TRBD1. The CDR3 contains 15 residues. V trimming: 1 base; J trimming: 3 bases; junction bases outside the gene matches: 3. Germline V gene lookup returns CDR1 SGHNT and CDR2 YYREEE (reference sequence).

The chain employs TRBV6-4 and TRBJ2-1, with D perhaps matching TRBD2 (6 bases). Germline V gene lookup returns CDR1 MRHNA and CDR2 SNTAGT. The CDR3 length is 13 residues. V was shortened by 6 bases and J by 4 bases, with 10 bases between the two germline ends. CDR3 DNA: TGTGCCAGCAGCCCTAGCGTATACAATGAGCAGTTCTTC. The encoded protein is CASSPSVYNEQFF.

This clone came up a few times. V gene TRBV5-1 combines with J gene TRBJ2-2; 9 bases map to TRBD2. CDR3 length: 15 residues. Germline CDR1 and CDR2: SGHRS and YFSETQ. V shed 0 bases, J shed 3 bases, and the junction held 0 bases outside the gene matches. The CDR3 DNA is TGCGCCAGCAGCTTGGGACTAGCGGACACCGGGGAGCTGTTTTTT. Encoded protein: CASSLGLADTGELFF.

The gene calls are TRBV20-1 and TRBJ2-5; D is unclear. This CDR3 is built from 11 residues. CDR1 DFQATT and CDR2 SNEGSKA come from the germline V gene (reference sequence). Trimming cost V 7 bases and J 4 bases, with 10 bases left between them. This CDR3 is CSVRYGETQYF. The CDR3 DNA sequence: TGCAGTGTCAGATATGGAGAGACCCAGTACTTC.

In its sample, this clone was seen once. The chain is built from TRBV27 and TRBJ1-2; 9 bases are shared with TRBD1. This CDR3 contains 14 residues. Germline values: CDR1 MNHEY, CDR2 SMNVEV (reference sequence). V lost 7 bases to trimming and J lost 4 bases; unmatched junction nucleotides: 7. The CDR3 loop is CASKRQGGVYGYTF. The CDR3 DNA follows: TGTGCCAGCAAACGACAGGGGGGGGTCTATGGCTACACCTTC.

The chain links TRBV28 to TRBJ2-1; tentative D call: TRBD1 (5 bases). CDR3 size: 14 residues. The germline V gene has CDR1 MDHEN and CDR2 SYDVKM. Trimming left V 6 bases short and J 7 bases short, with 16 bases between. Written as DNA, the CDR3 is TGTGCCAGCAGGACAGCTCCCAAAAAAAATGAGCAGTTCTTC. Amino acid sequence: CASRTAPKKNEQFF.

The rearrangement links TRBV29-1 to TRBJ2-1; 8 nucleotides line up with TRBD1. Looked up from germline, CDR1 is SQVTM and CDR2 is ANQGSEA. The length of the CDR3 is 14 residues. Trimming at V came to 7 bases and at J to 0 bases, leaving 5 bases not matched to a gene. The CDR3 spells CSGQGSSSYNEQFF. The CDR3 DNA sequence: TGCAGCGGACAGGGGTCTAGCTCCTACAATGAGCAGTTCTTC.

The genes are TRBV19 and TRBJ2-5, with 10 bases lining up with TRBD1. The CDR3 sequence is 15 residues long. The germline V gene has CDR1 LNHDA and CDR2 SQIVND (reference sequence). V was clipped by 5 bases and J by 5 bases; unmatched bases: 8. CDR3 loop: CASSGDRGREETQYF. In nucleotides, the CDR3 is TGTGCCAGTAGTGGAGACAGGGGGCGCGAGGAGACCCAGTACTTC.

This chain joins TRBV7-2 and TRBJ2-2; TRBD1 agrees at 9 bases. CDR1 SGHTA and CDR2 FQGNSA come from the germline V gene. V lost 4 bases and J lost 5; bases outside the gene matches: 5. This CDR3 has 15 amino acids. The CDR3 spells CASSWGQGWTGELFF. The CDR3 nucleotides are TGTGCCAGCAGCTGGGGACAGGGTTGGACCGGGGAGCTGTTTTTT.